This T cell receptor (beta chain) derives from a study of T cells in tuberculosis (dated by TCRdb to 2017 to 2018). Turning to the overall study: In the study, CD1B tetramers and high-throughput TCR immunosequencing were combined to characterize T cells specific for the mycobacterial lipid antigen glucose monomycolate (GMM). IGRA-negative adolescents, IGRA-positive adolescents with latent tuberculosis and adults with active tuberculosis, more than 9 per group, were compared in a South African clinical cohort. PBMC from patients with active tuberculosis were archived either before the start of standard anti-tuberculosis treatment or within 7 days of starting that treatment. Broader findings and caveats from the paper: Smaller NN-distances were partly driven by shorter CDR3-alpha lengths in active tuberculosis patients, and statistical significance was not reached for the TCR-beta difference. Active tuberculosis TCR-alpha repertoires showed smaller mean NN-distances to GMM-specific TCRs than IGRA-negative controls, suggesting clonal expansion of these TCRs. Which clinical samples got chosen depended on the availability of cryopreserved specimens, and the active tuberculosis cases were adults, whereas the controls were adolescents. With the diverse GMM-specific repertoire as input, a classifier achieved around 90% accuracy (AUROC 0.90), whereas GEM motif frequencies as input gave around 69% accuracy.

Concerning this clone: Its target antigen remains unknown. No clone much larger than this one lies a single base away; base qualities are absent.

The active tuberculosis patients were newly diagnosed, HIV-seronegative South African adults aged 18 years or older. Confirmation of active tuberculosis was obtained by positive sputum smear microscopy and/or positive M. tuberculosis culture. Unsorted cryopreserved PBMC were immunosequenced, covering on average approximately 91,000 T cells per clinical donor. Including cysteine and phenylalanine, the CDR3 has 14 amino acids. Only the CDR3 portion is preserved as DNA: 42 bases, with reading frame beginning at the first base. At the junction V is shortened by 7 bases and J by 11 bases, with 18 bases in between. Per the germline V gene, SGHAT is the CDR1 and FQNNGV is the CDR2. The immunoSEQ multiplex PCR assay was used to generate TCR libraries, with TCR-beta and/or TCR-alpha/delta assays applied to each sample. The amplified TCR libraries were sequenced using the Illumina high-throughput platform. In the authors' own workflow: Clustering and dimensionality reduction were performed using pairwise TCRdist distances among GMM-specific receptors from ex vivo sorted or in vitro expanded T cells. Each clinical repertoire received a mean NN-distance score, defined as the average TCRdist to the nearest 10% of tetramer-positive reference sequences. To compute GEM TCR motif frequency, the fraction of unique TCRs matching known GEM sequences by V/J usage and CDR3 length was calculated. Active tuberculosis was classified by linear discriminant analysis with leave-one-out cross-validation, implemented in scikit-learn. TCRdb holds this immuneACCESS table with in-frame rearrangements only. Some clones are missing; in checked studies, unresolved V genes explain under half, and the rest has no known cause. The DNA gave D and trimming, while V, J and clone size come from that table. This sample holds about 10,000 clones; 85% to 95% were observed only once. Together, the top ten hold 10% to 15% of the sample.

The receptor's source is an adult with tuberculosis. This sequence uses TRBV11-2 and TRBJ1-6; no D segment can be confidently identified. The sample taken for sequencing was PBMCs. The CDR3 loop reads CASTRVAVRTPLHF. The DNA is TGTGCCAGCACCCGAGTAGCCGTGAGAACACCCCTCCACTTT.